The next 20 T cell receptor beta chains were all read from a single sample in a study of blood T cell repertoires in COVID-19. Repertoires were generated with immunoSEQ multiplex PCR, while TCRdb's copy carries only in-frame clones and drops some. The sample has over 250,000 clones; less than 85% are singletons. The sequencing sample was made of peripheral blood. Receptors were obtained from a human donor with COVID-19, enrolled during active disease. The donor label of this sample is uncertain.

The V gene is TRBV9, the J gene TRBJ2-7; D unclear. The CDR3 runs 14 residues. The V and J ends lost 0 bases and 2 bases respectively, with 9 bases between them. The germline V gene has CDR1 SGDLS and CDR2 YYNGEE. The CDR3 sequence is CASSVDTVTYEQYF. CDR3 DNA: TGTGCCAGCAGCGTAGATACAGTTACCTACGAGCAGTACTTC.

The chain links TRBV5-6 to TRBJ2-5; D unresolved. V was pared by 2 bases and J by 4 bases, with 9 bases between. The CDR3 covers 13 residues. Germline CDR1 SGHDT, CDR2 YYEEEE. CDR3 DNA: TGTGCCAGCAGCTTCAGTTTTGGAGAGACCCAGTACTTC. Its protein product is CASSFSFGETQYF. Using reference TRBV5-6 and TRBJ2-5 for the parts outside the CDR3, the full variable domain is DAGVTQSPTHLIKTRGQQVTLRCSPKSGHDTVSWYQQALGQGPQFIFQYYEEEERQRGNFPDRFSGHQFPNYSSELNVNALLLGDSALYLCASSFSFGETQYFGPGTRLLVL.

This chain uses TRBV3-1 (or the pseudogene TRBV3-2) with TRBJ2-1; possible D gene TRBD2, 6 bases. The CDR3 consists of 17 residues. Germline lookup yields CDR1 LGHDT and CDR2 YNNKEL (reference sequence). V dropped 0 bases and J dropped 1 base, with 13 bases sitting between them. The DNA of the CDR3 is TGTGCCAGCAGCCAAGAACGGGCGGGGAGGTCCTACAATGAGCAGTTCTTC. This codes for CASSQERAGRSYNEQFF.

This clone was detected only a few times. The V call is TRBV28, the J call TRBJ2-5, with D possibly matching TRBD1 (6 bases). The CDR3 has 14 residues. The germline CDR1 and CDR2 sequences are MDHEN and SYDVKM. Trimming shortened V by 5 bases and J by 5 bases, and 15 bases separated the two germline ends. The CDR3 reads CASSQLTGGETQYF. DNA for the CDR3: TGTGCCAGCAGTCAACTGACAGGCGGGGAGACCCAGTACTTC.

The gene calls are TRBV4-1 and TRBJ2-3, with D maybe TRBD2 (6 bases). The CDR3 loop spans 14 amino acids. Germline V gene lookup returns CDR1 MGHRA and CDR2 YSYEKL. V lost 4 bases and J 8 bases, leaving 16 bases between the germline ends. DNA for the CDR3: TGCGCCAGCAGCCTCCTGGGACTTTTAAGTACGCAGTATTTT. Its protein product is CASSLLGLLSTQYF.

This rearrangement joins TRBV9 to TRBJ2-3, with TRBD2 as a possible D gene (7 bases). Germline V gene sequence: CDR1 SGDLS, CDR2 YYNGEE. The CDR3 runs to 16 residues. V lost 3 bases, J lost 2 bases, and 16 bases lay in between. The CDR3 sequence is CASSEGGRRLTDTQYF. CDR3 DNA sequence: TGTGCCAGCAGCGAGGGGGGGCGCAGACTCACAGATACGCAGTATTTT.

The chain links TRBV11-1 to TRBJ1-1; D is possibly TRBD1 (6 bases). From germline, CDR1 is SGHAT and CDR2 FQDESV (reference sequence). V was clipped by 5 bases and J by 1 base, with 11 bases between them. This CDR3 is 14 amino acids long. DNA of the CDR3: TGTGCCAGCAGCCGACAGGTTTCGAACACTGAAGCTTTCTTT. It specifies CASSRQVSNTEAFF.

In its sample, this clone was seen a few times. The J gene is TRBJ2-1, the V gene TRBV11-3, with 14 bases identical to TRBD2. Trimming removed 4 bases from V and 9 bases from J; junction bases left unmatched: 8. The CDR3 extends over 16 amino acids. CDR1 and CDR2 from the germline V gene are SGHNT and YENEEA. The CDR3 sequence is CASSYRTSGRQAEQFF. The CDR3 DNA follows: TGTGCCAGCAGCTACCGGACTAGCGGGAGGCAGGCTGAGCAGTTCTTC.

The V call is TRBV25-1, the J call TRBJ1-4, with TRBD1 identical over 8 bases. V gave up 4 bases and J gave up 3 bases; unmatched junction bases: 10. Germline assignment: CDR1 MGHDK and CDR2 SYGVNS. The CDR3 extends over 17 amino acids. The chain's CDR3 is CASSGSRTGPPNEKLFF. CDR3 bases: TGTGCCAGCAGTGGTTCGCGGACAGGGCCCCCTAATGAAAAACTGTTTTTT.

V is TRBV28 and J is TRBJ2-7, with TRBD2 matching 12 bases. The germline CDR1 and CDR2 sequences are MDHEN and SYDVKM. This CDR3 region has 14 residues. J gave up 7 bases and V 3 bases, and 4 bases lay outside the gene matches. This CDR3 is CASSFRLAGGEQYF. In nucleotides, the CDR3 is TGTGCCAGCAGTTTTCGGCTAGCGGGAGGGGAGCAGTACTTC.

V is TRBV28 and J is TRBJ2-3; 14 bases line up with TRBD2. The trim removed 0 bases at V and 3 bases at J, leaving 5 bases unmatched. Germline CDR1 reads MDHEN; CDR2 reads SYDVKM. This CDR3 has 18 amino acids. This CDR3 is CASSLWGTSGSGTDTQYF. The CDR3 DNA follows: TGTGCCAGCAGTTTATGGGGGACTAGCGGGAGTGGGACAGATACGCAGTATTTT.

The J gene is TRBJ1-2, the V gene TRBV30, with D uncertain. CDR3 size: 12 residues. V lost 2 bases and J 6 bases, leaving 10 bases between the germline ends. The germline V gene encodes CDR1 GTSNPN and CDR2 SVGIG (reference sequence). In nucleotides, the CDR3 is TGTGCCTGGAGTATGACATTTAATGGCTACACCTTC. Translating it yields CAWSMTFNGYTF.

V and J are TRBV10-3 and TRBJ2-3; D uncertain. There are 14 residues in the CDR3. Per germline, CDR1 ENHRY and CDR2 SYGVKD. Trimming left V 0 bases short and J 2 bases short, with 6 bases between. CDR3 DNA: TGTGCCATCAGTGAGTCGTACTCCACAGATACGCAGTATTTT. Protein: CAISESYSTDTQYF.

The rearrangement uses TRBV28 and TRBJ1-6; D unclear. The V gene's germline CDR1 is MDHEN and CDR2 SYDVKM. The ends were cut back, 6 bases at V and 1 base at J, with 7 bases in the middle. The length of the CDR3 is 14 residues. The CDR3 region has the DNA TGTGCCAGCAGCGCGAAATCCTATAATTCACCCCTCCACTTT. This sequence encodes CASSAKSYNSPLHF.

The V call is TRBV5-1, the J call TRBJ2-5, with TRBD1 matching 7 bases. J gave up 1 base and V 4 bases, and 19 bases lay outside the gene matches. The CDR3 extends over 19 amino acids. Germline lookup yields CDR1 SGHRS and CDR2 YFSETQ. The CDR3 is CASSPHPATRDRIQETQYF. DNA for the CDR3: TGCGCCAGCAGCCCCCACCCCGCGACCCGGGACAGAATCCAAGAGACCCAGTACTTC.

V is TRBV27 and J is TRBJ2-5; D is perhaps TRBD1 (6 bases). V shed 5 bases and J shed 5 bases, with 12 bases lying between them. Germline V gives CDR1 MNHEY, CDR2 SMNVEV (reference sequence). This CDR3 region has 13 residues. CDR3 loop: CASSLTGLETQYF. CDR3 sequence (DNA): TGTGCCAGCAGTCTGACAGGCTTGGAGACCCAGTACTTC.

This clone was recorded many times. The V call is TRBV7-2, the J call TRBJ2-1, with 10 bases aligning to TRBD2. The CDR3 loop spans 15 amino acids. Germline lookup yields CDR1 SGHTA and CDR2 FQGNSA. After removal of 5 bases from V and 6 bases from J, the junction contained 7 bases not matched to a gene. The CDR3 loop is CASSGRASGSNEQFF. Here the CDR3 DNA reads TGTGCCAGCAGCGGGCGGGCTAGCGGGAGCAATGAGCAGTTCTTC.

The CDR3 sequence: CASTLGVLLSYNEQFF. The CDR3 DNA sequence: TGTGCCAGCACACTGGGAGTACTACTATCCTACAATGAGCAGTTCTTC. The chain is built from TRBV28 and TRBJ2-1; TRBD2 might be the D (5 bases). V shed 7 bases and J shed 1 base, with 17 bases lying between them. The CDR3 totals 16 residues. The germline CDR1 and CDR2 sequences are MDHEN and SYDVKM.

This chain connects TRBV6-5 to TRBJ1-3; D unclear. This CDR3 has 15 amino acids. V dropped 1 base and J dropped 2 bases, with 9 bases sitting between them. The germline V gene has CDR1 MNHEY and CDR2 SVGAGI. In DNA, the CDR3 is TGTGCCAGCAGTTACTTGGAGGGAGCTGGAAACACCATATATTTT. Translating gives CASSYLEGAGNTIYF.

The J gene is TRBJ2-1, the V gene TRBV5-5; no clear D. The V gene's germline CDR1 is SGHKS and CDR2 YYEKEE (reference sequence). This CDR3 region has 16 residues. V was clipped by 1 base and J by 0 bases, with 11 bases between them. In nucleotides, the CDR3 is TGTGCCAGCAGCTTGCGGCAGGTTAGCTCCTACAATGAGCAGTTCTTC. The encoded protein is CASSLRQVSSYNEQFF.